Described below is a single T cell receptor beta chain sequence and its context. The CDR3 runs to 18 residues. In germline, CDR1 is SGHVS, CDR2 FQNEAQ. The trim removed 1 base at V and 0 bases at J, leaving 6 bases unmatched. Assay used: immunoSEQ multiplex PCR; TCRdb lists only in-frame clones, some missing. Seen here are 71,000 or so clones, roughly nine tenths observed once, and the top ten hold about 2%. These data are taken from a study of OX40 agonist ivuxolimab in advanced cancers. The V and J genes are TRBV7-8 and TRBJ2-7; 13 bases agree with TRBD2. The TCR originated in an adult with an advanced solid tumor such as melanoma, head and neck, liver or kidney cancer. Sequences were derived from CD4+ or CD8+ T cells sorted from blood, sampled in a trial of the OX40 agonist ivuxolimab. CDR3 amino acids: CASSLGLAGGMSSYEQYF. The CDR3, as DNA: TGTGCCAGCAGCTTAGGACTAGCGGGGGGTATGAGCTCCTACGAGCAGTACTTC.